The next 32 T cell receptor beta chains were all read from a single sample in a study of cytomegalovirus exposure and HLA in healthy donors. In the PCR, 60 Vbeta and 13 Jbeta primers were used. TCRdb keeps only in-frame clones here, not all; method: immunoSEQ multiplex PCR. The sample lists about 180,000 clones; over 80% were seen once. Sequencing was performed on PBMCs. The receptor set was obtained from a man in his forties in good health and CMV-seronegative.

The chain couples TRBV7-6 to TRBJ2-1; D is possibly TRBD2 (6 bases). This CDR3 is 15 amino acids long. Looked up from germline, CDR1 is SGHVS and CDR2 is FNYEAQ. V was trimmed by 5 bases and J by 1 base, leaving 12 bases between them. The CDR3 here is CASSPQSGSYNEQFF. The DNA of the CDR3 is TGTGCCAGCAGCCCCCAAAGCGGGTCCTACAATGAGCAGTTCTTC.

This sequence joins TRBV6-5 and TRBJ2-7, with TRBD2 as a possible D gene (7 bases). This CDR3 comprises 15 residues. CDR1 is MNHEY and CDR2 is SVGAGI in the germline V gene. Trimming took 0 bases from V and 3 from J, leaving 12 bases between them. The CDR3 protein is CASSYSGGRVYEQYF. The CDR3 DNA is TGTGCCAGCAGTTACTCCGGGGGGCGCGTCTACGAGCAGTACTTC.

The V and J genes are TRBV20-1 and TRBJ2-7, with D perhaps matching TRBD2 (5 bases). The germline V gene encodes CDR1 DFQATT and CDR2 SNEGSKA (reference sequence). The CDR3 consists of 11 residues. Deletions cut 0 bases from V and 10 bases from J, with 10 bases between. The CDR3 region has the DNA TGCAGTGCTAGAGATAGGGAGAAACAGTACTTC. Amino acid sequence: CSARDREKQYF.

V and J are TRBV28 and TRBJ2-3; 10 positions agree with TRBD2. CDR1 MDHEN and CDR2 SYDVKM come from the germline V gene. This CDR3 has 19 amino acids. Trimming at V came to 7 bases and at J to 0 bases, leaving 16 bases not matched to a gene. DNA of the CDR3: TGTGCCAGCATCGAAGGGGGGGGGCTAGCGGGAGCGAGCACAGATACGCAGTATTTT. This encodes CASIEGGGLAGASTDTQYF.

The rearrangement joins TRBV6-6 to TRBJ2-3, with D tentatively TRBD2 (5 bases). This CDR3 spans 13 amino acids. The V gene's germline CDR1 is MNHNY and CDR2 SVGAGI (reference sequence). The V gene lost 8 bases and the J gene lost 2 bases, with 11 bases spanning the gap. The CDR3 reads CASQRFSTDTQYF. In DNA, the CDR3 is TGTGCCAGCCAGCGGTTCTCCACAGATACGCAGTATTTT.

The chain couples TRBV5-4 to TRBJ1-1, with a tentative D call TRBD1 (5 bases). The ends were cut back, 0 bases at V and 3 bases at J, with 6 bases in the middle. Per the germline V gene, CDR1 is SGHNT and CDR2 is YYREEE (reference sequence). CDR3 length: 13 residues. CDR3 sequence (DNA): TGTGCCAGCAGCTTGGGGACATACACTGAAGCTTTCTTT. Translation: CASSLGTYTEAFF.

This clone was counted between two and nine times. This chain connects TRBV5-1 to TRBJ2-5, with TRBD2 as a possible D gene (6 bases). CDR3 size: 14 residues. The germline V gene encodes CDR1 SGHRS and CDR2 YFSETQ. V was cut by 2 bases and J by 5 bases, with 13 bases left in between. The CDR3, as DNA: TGCGCCAGCAGCTTCGAGGGGACTTTGGAGACCCAGTACTTC. As protein: CASSFEGTLETQYF.

The J gene is TRBJ2-5, the V gene TRBV4-2; D possibly corresponds to TRBD1 (5 bases). CDR1 and CDR2 (germline): LGHNA, YNFKEQ. The CDR3 runs to 15 residues. Trimming stripped 0 bases from V and 1 base from J, with 9 bases between. CDR3 loop: CASSQDWTSQETQYF. The CDR3 bases are TGTGCCAGCAGCCAAGATTGGACAAGCCAAGAGACCCAGTACTTC.

This sequence joins TRBV11-3 and TRBJ1-2; TRBD1 matches at 7 bases. Trimming cost V 5 bases and J 5 bases; bases outside gene matches: 2. In germline, CDR1 is SGHNT, CDR2 YENEEA. The CDR3 is made up of 12 amino acids. The CDR3 region has the DNA TGTGCCAGCAGCCCGGGACAGTATGGCTACACCTTC. This sequence encodes CASSPGQYGYTF.

This chain links TRBV7-2 with TRBJ2-7; TRBD2 matches 12 bases. Unmatched junction bases numbered 2, after V lost 4 bases and J lost 1 base. CDR1 is SGHTA, CDR2 FQGNSA, per germline. There are 15 residues in the CDR3. CDR3 DNA: TGTGCCAGCAGCTCTGGACTAGCGGGGTCCTACGAGCAGTACTTC. Translating gives CASSSGLAGSYEQYF.

The chain joins TRBV5-5 to TRBJ2-7; 7 bases align to TRBD1. V lost 4 bases to trimming and J lost 3 bases; unmatched junction nucleotides: 1. Germline CDR1 and CDR2: SGHKS and YYEKEE (reference sequence). The length of the CDR3 is 12 residues. The CDR3 loop is CASSRDSYEQYF. The CDR3 DNA reads as TGTGCCAGCAGCCGGGACAGCTACGAGCAGTACTTC.

This chain's CDR3 is CASSLAGGRGRRTEAFF. As DNA, the CDR3 is TGCGCCAGCAGCTTGGCGGGAGGCAGGGGAAGGAGAACTGAAGCTTTCTTT. This chain uses TRBV5-1 with TRBJ1-1; maybe TRBD1 (6 bases). CDR1 SGHRS and CDR2 YFSETQ come from the germline V gene. Trimming cost V 0 bases and J 5 bases, with 20 bases left between them. This CDR3 has 17 residues.

The rearrangement uses TRBV6-5 and TRBJ2-1; 8 bases match TRBD1. Germline V CDR1 and CDR2: MNHEY, SVGAGI. The CDR3 sequence is 14 residues long. Unmatched junction bases numbered 10, after V lost 5 bases and J lost 10 bases. Here the CDR3 DNA reads TGTGCCAGCAGTGCAGAACAGGGGGTGTGGGAGCAGTTCTTC. It is translated as CASSAEQGVWEQFF.

The genes are TRBV11-3 and TRBJ2-7, with 7 bases fitting TRBD1. V trimming: 5 bases; J trimming: 7 bases; junction bases outside the gene matches: 2. The germline CDR1 and CDR2 sequences are SGHNT and YENEEA. The CDR3 contains 11 residues. In nucleotides, the CDR3 is TGTGCCAGCAGCCGGGACAGTGAGCAGTACTTC. It specifies CASSRDSEQYF.

V is TRBV11-3 and J is TRBJ2-2; possible D gene TRBD2, 5 bases. Trimming pared 5 bases from V and 5 bases from J, leaving 9 bases between. The CDR3 extends over 13 amino acids. Germline lookup yields CDR1 SGHNT and CDR2 YENEEA. CDR3 region: CASSRTRTGELFF. DNA for the CDR3: TGTGCCAGCAGCCGTACTAGGACCGGGGAGCTGTTTTTT.

The V gene is TRBV5-1, the J gene TRBJ2-7; 12 nucleotides agree with TRBD2. CDR1 is SGHRS, CDR2 YFSETQ, per germline. CDR3 length: 16 residues. Trimming removed 2 bases from V and 2 bases from J; junction bases left unmatched: 5. The CDR3 is CASSFNRLAGAYEQYF. CDR3 DNA: TGCGCCAGCAGCTTCAACCGACTAGCGGGGGCCTACGAGCAGTACTTC. Looking up the rest from reference TRBV5-1 and TRBJ2-7 gives the full variable domain: KAGVTQTPRYLIKTRGQQVTLSCSPISGHRSVSWYQQTPGQGLQFLFEYFSETQRNKGNFPGRFSGRQFSNSRSEMNVSTLELGDSALYLCASSFNRLAGAYEQYFGPGTRLTVT.

The chain recombines TRBV27 with TRBJ1-1, with D hard to call. This CDR3 region has 15 residues. With 5 bases removed from V and 2 bases from J, the gap between germline ends came to 15 bases. Germline assignment: CDR1 MNHEY and CDR2 SMNVEV (reference sequence). The CDR3 nucleotides read TGTGCCAGCAGTACCAATAGACGGACTAACACTGAAGCTTTCTTT. It encodes CASSTNRRTNTEAFF.

In this sample, this clone turned up once. J is TRBJ2-7 and V is TRBV7-2; 7 bases agree with TRBD1. Trimming at V came to 1 base and at J to 4 bases, leaving 4 bases not matched to a gene. Germline CDR1 SGHTA, CDR2 FQGNSA. The CDR3 length is 14 residues. The DNA for the CDR3 is TGTGCCAGCAGCTTAGGTCAACAGGGGTACGAGCAGTACTTC. Its translation is CASSLGQQGYEQYF.

V gene TRBV7-9 combines with J gene TRBJ2-2; a possible D gene is TRBD2 (5 bases). Trimming took off 1 base at V and 4 bases at J, with 10 bases between the two ends. The germline V gene has CDR1 SEHNR and CDR2 FQNEAQ (reference sequence). This CDR3 spans 15 amino acids. The CDR3, as DNA: TGTGCCAGCAGCTTAGGCAGAACTAGCACCGGGGAGCTGTTTTTT. Its protein product is CASSLGRTSTGELFF.

This clone was counted once. J is TRBJ1-4 and V is TRBV4-3; 8 bases are a match to TRBD1. The CDR3 totals 14 residues. Germline-derived CDR1 and CDR2 are LGHNA and YSLEER. V was clipped by 0 bases and J by 17 bases; unmatched bases: 11. Here the CDR3 DNA reads TGCGCCAGCAGCCAAGACATTAGTTCGACAGGGGCATTTTTT. It encodes CASSQDISSTGAFF.

The chain links TRBV7-8 to TRBJ1-4; weak D call: TRBD1 (6 bases). V lost 5 bases, J lost 4 bases, and 14 bases lay in between. The CDR3 has 15 amino acids. Looked up from germline, CDR1 is SGHVS and CDR2 is FQNEAQ. CDR3 coding DNA: TGTGCCAGCAGCCGCGGGGGCTCCTATAATGAAAAACTGTTTTTT. Protein: CASSRGGSYNEKLFF.

V and J are TRBV4-1 and TRBJ2-1; 11 nucleotides align to TRBD2. CDR1 is MGHRA and CDR2 is YSYEKL in the germline V gene. The CDR3 has 15 residues. Trimming at V came to 4 bases and at J to 6 bases, leaving 5 bases not matched to a gene. The CDR3 DNA follows: TGCGCCAGCAGCCTAACTAGCGGGGGTATCAATGAGCAGTTCTTC. This translates into CASSLTSGGINEQFF.

The chain uses TRBV30 and TRBJ1-2; TRBD1 might be the D (6 bases). From germline, CDR1 is GTSNPN and CDR2 SVGIG (reference sequence). CDR3 length equals 12 residues. V was shortened by 4 bases and J by 5 bases, with 11 bases between the two germline ends. The CDR3 sequence: CAWNPGTYGYTF. CDR3 DNA: TGTGCCTGGAATCCCGGGACATATGGCTACACCTTC.

The chain joins TRBV7-9 to TRBJ2-7; weak D call: TRBD1 (5 bases). The CDR3 is 12 residues long. V lost 3 bases, J lost 7 bases, and 10 bases lay in between. Per germline, CDR1 SEHNR and CDR2 FQNEAQ (reference sequence). Here the CDR3 DNA reads TGTGCCAGCAGCTTCCCTAGGGGAGAGCAGTACTTC. It translates to CASSFPRGEQYF.

This chain links TRBV29-1 with TRBJ2-1, with 15 bases aligning to TRBD2. J gave up 6 bases and V 8 bases, and 5 bases lay outside the gene matches. CDR1 is SQVTM, CDR2 ANQGSEA, per germline. The CDR3 runs 14 residues. CDR3 nucleotides: TGCAGCTCCTGGACTAGCGGGAGGGGCAATGAGCAGTTCTTC. Translated: CSSWTSGRGNEQFF.

The V gene is TRBV11-3, the J gene TRBJ2-5; a weak D match, TRBD2 (6 bases). The length of the CDR3 is 13 residues. The germline CDR1 and CDR2 sequences are SGHNT and YENEEA. Trimming removed 5 bases at V and 7 bases at J, with 14 bases between. Here the CDR3 DNA reads TGTGCCAGCAGCGCGGGGCGAGTTGGGACCCAGTACTTC. This codes for CASSAGRVGTQYF.

V gene TRBV7-2 combines with J gene TRBJ2-7; TRBD2 might be the D (5 bases). Trimming removed 4 bases at V and 4 bases at J, with 17 bases between. The CDR3 is made up of 15 amino acids. The V gene's germline CDR1 is SGHTA and CDR2 FQGNSA. The CDR3 DNA sequence: TGTGCCAGCAGCTCGGGGTTCGGGGTAGGGTACGAGCAGTACTTC. Protein: CASSSGFGVGYEQYF.

As to this clone: This sample also contains other DNA sequences that code for the same CDR3. J is TRBJ2-3 and V is TRBV7-2; D remains unclear. This CDR3 region has 14 residues. Per germline, CDR1 SGHTA and CDR2 FQGNSA. V lost 5 bases to trimming and J lost 1 base, with 10 bases between them. The CDR3: CASSPSLRTDTQYF. CDR3 coding DNA: TGTGCCAGCAGCCCGAGCTTGCGCACAGATACGCAGTATTTT.

Notes on this clone: The junction departs from the called germline gene at one end, perhaps through a read error. The chain couples TRBV7-7 to TRBJ1-1; 11 positions agree with TRBD1. Germline CDR1 is SSHAT and CDR2 is FNYEAQ (reference sequence). The CDR3 runs to 16 residues. The CDR3 bases are TGTGCTAGCAGCCCCTGGGGGGGACAGGGGGACACTGAAGCTTTCTTT. It yields the protein CASSPWGGQGDTEAFF.

The chain joins TRBV19 to TRBJ2-7, with TRBD1 matching over 8 bases. V shed 6 bases, J shed 0 bases, and the junction held 7 bases outside the gene matches. The CDR3 sequence is 15 residues long. The germline V gene encodes CDR1 LNHDA and CDR2 SQIVND (reference sequence). Here the CDR3 reads CASRPGTGSSYEQYF. In DNA, the CDR3 is TGTGCCAGTAGACCCGGGACAGGCAGCTCCTACGAGCAGTACTTC.

This clone showed up just once. The chain employs TRBV11-3 and TRBJ2-3; TRBD2 matches 13 bases. Per the germline V gene, CDR1 is SGHNT and CDR2 is YENEEA. The CDR3 totals 17 residues. V shed 1 base and J 3 bases; nucleotides not matched to a gene: 4. Here the CDR3 DNA reads TGTGCCAGCAGCTTAGGGGGACTAGCGGGGTGGACAGATACGCAGTATTTT. This encodes CASSLGGLAGWTDTQYF.

This clone was counted between two and nine times. The CDR3 DNA sequence: TGTGCCAGCAGTTATTCGCCGGGGGGCACCGGGGAGCTGTTTTTT. This encodes CASSYSPGGTGELFF. This chain joins TRBV6-5 and TRBJ2-2; 7 bases are a match to TRBD2. The CDR3 is 15 amino acids. Unmatched junction bases numbered 5, after V lost 3 bases and J lost 4 bases. Germline V CDR1 and CDR2: MNHEY, SVGAGI.